This T cell receptor (beta chain) was observed in a study of memory CD4+ T cells and cytomegalovirus serostatus. Across the study: Of the healthy Belgian adults, roughly ten were CMV seropositive and 20 to 30 seronegative. Findings and limits, study-wide: Each of 65 to 75 CMV-associated TCRbeta sequences occurred in one to five individuals. Suggested: most of the CMV-linked TCR signature lies in CD4+ memory cells.

The sort gate was single viable CD3+CD4+CD8-CD45RO+ cells for memory CD4+ T cells. Germline V gene data show CDR1 as SGHRS and CDR2 as YFSETQ. The CDR3 length is 14 residues. V gave up 6 bases and J gave up 4 bases, with 11 bases separating them. Details on this clone: Its antigen is not known.

Source study methods: Out-of-frame sequences were removed, leaving a few million distinct TCRbeta sequences. Generated by immunoSEQ multiplex PCR, the TCRdb table keeps only in-frame clones and is missing some. The DNA was the basis for D and trimming; V, J and clone size are from that table. Here the sample spans roughly 67,000 clones, about 70% being singletons. This sequence was found in an adult in good health and CMV-seropositive. Sequencing was done on a sample of memory CD4+ T cells from blood. The chain has TRBV5-1 and TRBJ2-6, with a possible D match to TRBD1 (5 bases). The DNA for the CDR3 is TGCGCCAGCAAGAAGGGGAACGGGGCCAACGTCCTGACTTTC. It encodes CASKKGNGANVLTF.